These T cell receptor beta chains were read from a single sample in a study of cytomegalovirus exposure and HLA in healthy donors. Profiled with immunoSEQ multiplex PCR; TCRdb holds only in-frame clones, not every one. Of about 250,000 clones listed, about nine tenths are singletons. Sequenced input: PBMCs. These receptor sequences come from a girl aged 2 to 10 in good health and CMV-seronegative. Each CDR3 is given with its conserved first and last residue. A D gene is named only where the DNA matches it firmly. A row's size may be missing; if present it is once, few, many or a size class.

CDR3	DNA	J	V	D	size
CASSIAAGQGSEAFF	TGTGCCAGTAGTATAGCCGCGGGACAGGGTTCTGAAGCTTTCTTT	TRBJ1-1	TRBV19	TRBD1	.
CASSIATSSGANVLTF	TGTGCCAGTAGTATAGCTACGAGCTCTGGGGCCAACGTCCTGACTTTC	TRBJ2-6	TRBV19	.	.
CASSLTGDTNYGYTF	TGTGCCAGCAGCTTAACAGGGGATACTAACTATGGCTACACCTTC	TRBJ1-2	TRBV7-2	TRBD1	.
CASSSPDRWATDTQYF	TGTGCCAGCAGTTCCCCCGACAGGTGGGCTACAGATACGCAGTATTTT	TRBJ2-3	TRBV6-5	.	.
CASTPLTSGMPESQYF	TGTGCCAGCACCCCCCTGACTAGCGGGATGCCAGAATCGCAGTATTTT	TRBJ2-3	TRBV27	TRBD2	.
CASSRTGLAGGPIEQFF	TGCGCTAGCAGCCGAACGGGACTAGCGGGGGGGCCGATTGAGCAGTTCTTC	TRBJ2-1	TRBV4-1	TRBD2	.
CASSSGGYGYTF	TGTGCCAGCAGTTCGGGGGGGTATGGCTACACCTTC	TRBJ1-2	TRBV27	.	.
CASSTGSSTNEKLFF	TGTGCCAGCAGTACAGGGTCCTCGACTAATGAAAAACTGTTTTTT	TRBJ1-4	TRBV2	.	.
CAISEAVVENTIYF	TGTGCCATCAGTGAGGCGGTCGTGGAGAACACCATATATTTT	TRBJ1-3	TRBV10-3	.	.
CASSVREGGLLTGELFF	TGTGCCAGCAGCGTCAGGGAGGGCGGATTACTTACCGGGGAGCTGTTTTTT	TRBJ2-2	TRBV9	TRBD2	once
CASSQRGGLWAYEQYF	TGTGCCAGCAGCCAACGGGGGGGGCTATGGGCCTACGAGCAGTACTTC	TRBJ2-7	TRBV14	TRBD2	.
CASSPRPGPKGEKLFF	TGTGCCAGCTCACCCAGACCGGGCCCCAAGGGGGAAAAACTGTTTTTT	TRBJ1-4	TRBV18	.	.
CSVGGGITIYF	TGCAGCGTTGGGGGGGGAATCACCATATATTTT	TRBJ1-3	TRBV29-1	.	.
CASRLSGVSYNEQFF	TGTGCCAGCAGACTTAGCGGGGTCTCCTACAATGAGCAGTTCTTC	TRBJ2-1	TRBV6-5	TRBD2	.
CASSEGGTEAFF	TGTGCCAGTAGTGAGGGTGGGACTGAAGCTTTCTTT	TRBJ1-1	TRBV19	.	.
CASSYPGLQETQYF	TGTGCCAGCAGTTACCCCGGGTTGCAAGAGACCCAGTACTTC	TRBJ2-5	TRBV6-6	.	.
CASSTTGGDTEAFF	TGTGCCAGCAGCACCACAGGGGGGGACACTGAAGCTTTCTTT	TRBJ1-1	TRBV21-1	.	few
CASSVGGETDTQYF	TGTGCCAGCAGCGTCGGGGGAGAAACAGATACGCAGTATTTT	TRBJ2-3	TRBV9	.	.
CAWSVVADTQYF	TGTGCCTGGAGTGTTGTAGCAGATACGCAGTATTTT	TRBJ2-3	TRBV30	.	few
CASGGTSTDTQYF	TGTGCCAGCGGGGGGACTAGCACAGATACGCAGTATTTT	TRBJ2-3	TRBV9	.	once
CASSAGGSTEAFF	TGCGCCAGCAGCGCCGGTGGTAGCACTGAAGCTTTCTTT	TRBJ1-1	TRBV5-1	.	.
CASSPEGGQGAWDTEAFF	TGTGCCAGCAGCCCCGAGGGGGGACAGGGGGCCTGGGACACTGAAGCTTTCTTT	TRBJ1-1	TRBV9	TRBD1	.
CASSAQGLQNIQYF	TGTGCCAGCAGCGCACAGGGGTTACAGAACATTCAGTACTTC	TRBJ2-4	TRBV2	TRBD1	.
CSVPSSVEQFF	TGCAGCGTTCCCTCTAGCGTAGAGCAGTTCTTC	TRBJ2-1	TRBV29-1	.	.
CASSYRDRNSKETQYF	TGTGCCAGCAGTTACCGTGACAGGAATTCTAAAGAGACCCAGTACTTC	TRBJ2-5	TRBV6-6	.	.
CASSHGTSGNEQFF	TGTGCCAGCAGCCATGGAACTAGCGGAAATGAGCAGTTCTTC	TRBJ2-1	TRBV13	TRBD2	.
CASSSGLAGGQETQYF	TGCGCCAGCAGCTCGGGACTAGCGGGGGGTCAAGAGACCCAGTACTTC	TRBJ2-5	TRBV5-1	TRBD2	.
CASSYQNTGELFF	TGTGCCAGCAGTTATCAAAACACCGGGGAGCTGTTTTTT	TRBJ2-2	TRBV6-5	.	.
CASSSGLIGNNSPLHF	TGTGCCAGCAGCTCCGGACTCATAGGAAATAATTCACCCCTCCACTTT	TRBJ1-6	TRBV13	.	once
CASSITGTGTLVF	TGTGCCAGTAGTATAACCGGGACAGGTACTTTGGTCTTC	TRBJ2-1	TRBV19	TRBD1	once
CASSSPGTSGRSEQYF	TGTGCCAGCAGCTCACCCGGGACTAGCGGGAGGAGCGAGCAGTACTTC	TRBJ2-7	TRBV5-4	TRBD2	few
CASSYSSEPSYEQYF	TGTGCCAGCAGTTACTCTAGCGAGCCCTCCTACGAGCAGTACTTC	TRBJ2-7	TRBV6-5	.	.
CASSTSGSTGELFF	TGCGCCAGCAGTACGAGCGGGAGCACCGGGGAGCTGTTTTTT	TRBJ2-2	TRBV10-1	TRBD2	.
CASSIDESPYGYTF	TGTGCCAGTAGTATAGATGAGAGCCCCTATGGCTACACCTTC	TRBJ1-2	TRBV19	.	.
CASSYSEGGGSTDTQYF	TGTGCCAGCAGCTATAGCGAGGGCGGGGGGAGCACAGATACGCAGTATTTT	TRBJ2-3	TRBV7-6	TRBD2	.
CASSPEGQGRETQYF	TGCGCCAGCAGCCCTGAGGGCCAGGGGCGAGAGACCCAGTACTTC	TRBJ2-5	TRBV4-1	.	.
CASSLYGTVNTEAFF	TGTGCCAGCAGTTTATACGGGACAGTAAACACTGAAGCTTTCTTT	TRBJ1-1	TRBV27	TRBD1	.
CASSPTSGGRETQYF	TGTGCCAGCAGTCCAACTAGCGGGGGGAGAGAGACCCAGTACTTC	TRBJ2-5	TRBV6-1	TRBD2	.
CASSVGSGSSREQYF	TGTGCCAGCAGTGTTGGCAGCGGGAGCTCACGCGAGCAGTACTTC	TRBJ2-7	TRBV2	TRBD2	.
CASSTGTSVLNEQYF	TGTGCCAGCAGTACTGGGACTAGCGTTCTCAACGAGCAGTACTTC	TRBJ2-7	TRBV27	TRBD2	.
CASSEGDQPQHF	TGTGCCAGCAGCGAGGGAGATCAGCCCCAGCATTTT	TRBJ1-5	TRBV5-6	.	.
CAISESSFPYEQYF	TGTGCCATCAGTGAGTCCAGTTTCCCCTACGAGCAGTACTTC	TRBJ2-7	TRBV10-3	.	.
CASSLSQGLEETQYF	TGCGCCAGCAGCTTGAGCCAGGGCCTCGAAGAGACCCAGTACTTC	TRBJ2-5	TRBV5-1	.	once
CASSYGTGDNTGELFF	TGTGCCAGCAGTTATGGGACAGGGGACAACACCGGGGAGCTGTTTTTT	TRBJ2-2	TRBV6-5	TRBD1	.
CASSIEGGRATDTQYF	TGTGCCAGTAGTATAGAAGGCGGGAGGGCCACAGATACGCAGTATTTT	TRBJ2-3	TRBV19	TRBD2	.
CASSYSGADYEQYF	TGTGCCAGCAGCTATAGCGGGGCTGATTACGAGCAGTACTTC	TRBJ2-7	TRBV4-2	TRBD2	.
CSVARTGKESYGYTF	TGCAGCGTTGCCCGGACAGGGAAGGAGAGCTATGGCTACACCTTC	TRBJ1-2	TRBV29-1	TRBD1	.
CASSQDLASGSYEQYF	TGTGCCAGCAGCCAAGATTTGGCTAGCGGCTCCTACGAGCAGTACTTC	TRBJ2-7	TRBV14	TRBD2	.
CASSVSGTGGGDTQYF	TGTGCCAGCAGCGTGAGCGGGACAGGGGGCGGGGATACGCAGTATTTT	TRBJ2-3	TRBV9	TRBD1	.
CASRGTSGTYEQYF	TGTGCCAGTAGGGGGACTAGCGGAACCTACGAGCAGTACTTC	TRBJ2-7	TRBV19	TRBD2	.
CASVRQGGFWEKLFF	TGTGCCAGCGTACGACAGGGGGGTTTTTGGGAAAAACTGTTTTTT	TRBJ1-4	TRBV28	TRBD1	once
CASSIVAGAETQYF	TGTGCCAGTAGTATAGTTGCGGGAGCAGAGACCCAGTACTTC	TRBJ2-5	TRBV19	TRBD2	.
CASSLGAGGRDEQYF	TGTGCCAGCAGCTTGGGTGCAGGAGGTCGGGACGAGCAGTACTTC	TRBJ2-7	TRBV7-6	.	.